This TCR beta chain was retrieved from a study of CD8 T cells in Susac syndrome. Roughly 0.5 to 1 ug RNA was reverse transcribed with random hexamers. The immunoSEQ assay covered 54 Vbeta and 13 Jbeta segments for CDR3. MiXCR, run by TCRdb on the immunoSEQ multiplex PCR reads, gives a single entry per CDR3 protein. The data hold 150,000 to 160,000 distinct CDR3 sequences, with around 96% observed a single time. Germline V gene lookup returns CDR1 SQVTM and CDR2 ANQGSEA. This CDR3 comprises 15 residues. V shed 4 bases and J shed 0 bases, with 13 bases lying between them. The sample consisted of CD8+ T cells from PBMCs. The chain joins TRBV29-1 to TRBJ2-1; D is uncertain. The TCR was taken from a human donor with multiple sclerosis. CDR3 DNA sequence: TGCAGCGTTGTAGGCGGACCTAGCTCCTACAATGAGCAGTTCTTC. Amino acids: CSVVGGPSSYNEQFF.